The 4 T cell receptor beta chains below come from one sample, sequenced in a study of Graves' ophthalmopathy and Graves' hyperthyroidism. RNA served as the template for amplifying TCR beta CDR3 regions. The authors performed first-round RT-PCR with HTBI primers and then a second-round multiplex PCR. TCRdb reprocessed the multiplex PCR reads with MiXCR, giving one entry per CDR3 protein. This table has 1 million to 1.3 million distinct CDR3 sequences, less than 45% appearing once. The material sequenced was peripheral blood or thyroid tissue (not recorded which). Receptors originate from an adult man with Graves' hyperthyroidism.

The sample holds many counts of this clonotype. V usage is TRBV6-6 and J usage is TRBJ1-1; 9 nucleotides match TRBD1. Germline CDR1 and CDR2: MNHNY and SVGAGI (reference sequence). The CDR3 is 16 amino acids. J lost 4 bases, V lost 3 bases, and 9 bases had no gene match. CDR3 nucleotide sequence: TGTGCCAGCAGTTATCTACAGGGGGCCTTGAGCACTGAAGCTTTCTTT. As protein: CASSYLQGALSTEAFF.

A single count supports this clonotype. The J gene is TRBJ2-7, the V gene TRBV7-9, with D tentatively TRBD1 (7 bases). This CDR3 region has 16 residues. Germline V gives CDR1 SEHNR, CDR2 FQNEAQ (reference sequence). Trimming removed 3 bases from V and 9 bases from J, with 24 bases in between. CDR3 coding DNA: TGTGCCAGCAGCTTCCGCTCAGGGGGGAACACTGCGGCGCAGTACTTC. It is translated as CASSFRSGGNTAAQYF.

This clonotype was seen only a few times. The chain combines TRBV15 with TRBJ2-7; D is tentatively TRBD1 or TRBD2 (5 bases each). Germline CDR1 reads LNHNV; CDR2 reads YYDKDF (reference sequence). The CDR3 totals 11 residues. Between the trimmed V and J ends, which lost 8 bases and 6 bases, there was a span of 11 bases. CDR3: CATGTAIEQYF. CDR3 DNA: TGTGCCACCGGGACGGCCATCGAGCAGTACTTC.

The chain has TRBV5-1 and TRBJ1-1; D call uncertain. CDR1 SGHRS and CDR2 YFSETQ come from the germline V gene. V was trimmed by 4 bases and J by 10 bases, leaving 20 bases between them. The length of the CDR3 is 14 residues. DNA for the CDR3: TGCGCCAGCAGCGGTTTAGGAGCCCTAGGTGGAGCTTTCTTT. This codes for CASSGLGALGGAFF.